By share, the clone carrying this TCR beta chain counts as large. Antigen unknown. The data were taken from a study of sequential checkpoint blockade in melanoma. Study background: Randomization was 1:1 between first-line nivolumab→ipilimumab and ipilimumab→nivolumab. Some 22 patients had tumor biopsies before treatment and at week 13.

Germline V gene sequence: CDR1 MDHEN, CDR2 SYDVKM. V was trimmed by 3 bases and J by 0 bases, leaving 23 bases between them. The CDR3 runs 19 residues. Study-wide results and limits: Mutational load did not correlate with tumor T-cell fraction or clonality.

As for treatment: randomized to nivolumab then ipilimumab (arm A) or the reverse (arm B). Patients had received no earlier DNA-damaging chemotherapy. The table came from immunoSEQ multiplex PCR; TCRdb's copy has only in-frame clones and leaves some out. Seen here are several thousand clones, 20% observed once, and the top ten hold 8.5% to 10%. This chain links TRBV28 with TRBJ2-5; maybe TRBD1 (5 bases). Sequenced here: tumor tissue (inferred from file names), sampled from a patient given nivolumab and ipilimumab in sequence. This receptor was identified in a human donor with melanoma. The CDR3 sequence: CASSLPPVDRDSYQETQYF. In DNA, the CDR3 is TGTGCCAGCAGTTTGCCCCCCGTTGACAGAGACAGTTACCAAGAGACCCAGTACTTC. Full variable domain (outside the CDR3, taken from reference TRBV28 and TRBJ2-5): DVKVTQSSRYLVKRTGEKVFLECVQDMDHENMFWYRQDPGLGLRLIYFSYDVKMKEKGDIPEGYSVSREKKERFSLILESASTNQTSMYLCASSLPPVDRDSYQETQYFGPGTRLLVL.